Presented here are 10 T cell receptor beta chains from one specimen sequenced in a study of technical replicates of blood from several donors. TCRdb's table, derived via immunoSEQ multiplex PCR, lists solely in-frame clones and lacks some. This repertoire shows around 80,000 clones, more than 80% found once; its top ten account for 0.25%. What was sequenced was T cells isolated from PBMCs. The receptors come from a human donor in good health.

The chain joins TRBV18 to TRBJ2-1, with a possible D match to TRBD2 (7 bases). Germline CDR1 and CDR2: KGHSH and LQKENI. This CDR3 spans 20 amino acids. V lost 3 bases, J lost 7 bases, and 31 bases lay in between. CDR3 nucleotide sequence: TGTGCCAGCTCACCCGGGGGGACGGAGAGGGGGACCCTTGCGGGGAATGAGCAGTTCTTC. Protein: CASSPGGTERGTLAGNEQFF. The full variable domain, in which reference TRBV18 and TRBJ2-1 provide the parts outside the CDR3, is NAGVMQNPRHLVRRRGQEARLRCSPMKGHSHVYWYRQLPEEGLKFMVYLQKENIIDESGMPKERFSAEFPKEGPSILRIQQVVRGDSAAYFCASSPGGTERGTLAGNEQFFGPGTRLTVL.

This clone is a singleton in its sample. The rearrangement links TRBV6-5 to TRBJ2-7; 8 nucleotides match TRBD2. Germline V gene data show CDR1 as MNHEY and CDR2 as SVGAGI. V shed 6 bases, J shed 5 bases, and the junction held 12 bases outside the gene matches. The CDR3 sequence is 15 residues long. This chain's CDR3 is CASRDGGGGPNEQYF. The CDR3 coding sequence is TGTGCCAGCAGGGATGGTGGCGGGGGGCCCAACGAGCAGTACTTC.

CDR3 protein: CASSLGGANYGYTF. In nucleotides, the CDR3 is TGTGCCAGCAGTTTGGGGGGGGCGAACTATGGCTACACCTTC. The chain links TRBV28 to TRBJ1-2, with TRBD1 as a possible D gene (6 bases). The CDR3 consists of 14 residues. With 3 bases removed from V and 2 bases from J, the gap between germline ends came to 10 bases. Germline-derived CDR1 and CDR2 are MDHEN and SYDVKM.

In its sample, this clone was seen a few times. The genes are TRBV6-5 and TRBJ1-5; TRBD1 is a possible D gene (5 bases). CDR3 length: 15 residues. Germline CDR1 reads MNHEY; CDR2 reads SVGAGI. The V and J ends lost 4 bases and 5 bases respectively, with 15 bases between them. CDR3 in DNA: TGTGCCAGCAGTTTTTCCAGGGAATTGGATCAGCCCCAGCATTTT. This encodes CASSFSRELDQPQHF.

The chain links TRBV19 to TRBJ1-5, with D perhaps matching TRBD1 (5 bases). The CDR3 has 13 amino acids. V lost 7 bases to trimming and J lost 7 bases, with 14 bases between them. The germline V gene has CDR1 LNHDA and CDR2 SQIVND (reference sequence). The CDR3 nucleotides are TGTGCCAGTACTTCTGGGGCGGGGCAGCCCCAGCATTTT. Residues: CASTSGAGQPQHF.

V is TRBV30 and J is TRBJ2-5, with 10 bases identical to TRBD2. The CDR3 runs 13 residues. The V gene's germline CDR1 is GTSNPN and CDR2 SVGIG (reference sequence). The V and J ends lost 4 bases and 7 bases, in that order; junction bases with no gene match: 6. CDR3 in DNA: TGTGCCTGGAAGAGCGGGGGGGTTGTGACCCAGTACTTC. Translated, it gives CAWKSGGVVTQYF.

This rearrangement joins TRBV4-2 to TRBJ1-1, with 7 bases lining up with TRBD1. The CDR3 runs 14 residues. Per germline, CDR1 LGHNA and CDR2 YNFKEQ. V lost 3 bases to trimming and J lost 3 bases; unmatched junction nucleotides: 4. The CDR3 region has the DNA TGTGCCAGCAGCCAGTGGACAGGCGACACTGAAGCTTTCTTT. Amino acid sequence: CASSQWTGDTEAFF.

This sequence joins TRBV27 and TRBJ2-7; weak D call: TRBD2 (6 bases). Deletions cut 3 bases from V and 4 bases from J, with 16 bases between. Germline values: CDR1 MNHEY, CDR2 SMNVEV (reference sequence). CDR3 length equals 15 residues. CDR3 sequence reads: CASSLSGTGQYEQYF. DNA of the CDR3: TGTGCCAGCAGTTTGTCGGGGACTGGCCAATACGAGCAGTACTTC.

This chain's CDR3 is CSVYAQGDEQFF. CDR3 in DNA: TGCAGCGTATATGCACAGGGGGATGAGCAGTTCTTC. The chain uses TRBV29-1 and TRBJ2-1; 8 bases fit TRBD1. The CDR3 is 12 amino acids. Germline V gene lookup returns CDR1 SQVTM and CDR2 ANQGSEA. The junction had 6 bases not matched to a gene; V was cut back by 6 bases and J by 8 bases.

The chain joins TRBV15 to TRBJ1-3; D not certain. Germline values: CDR1 LNHNV, CDR2 YYDKDF (reference sequence). The CDR3 runs 17 residues. V lost 0 bases, J lost 0 bases, and 12 bases lay in between. CDR3 protein: CATSRDYEGSSGNTIYF. DNA of the CDR3: TGTGCCACCAGCAGAGATTATGAGGGCAGCTCTGGAAACACCATATATTTT.